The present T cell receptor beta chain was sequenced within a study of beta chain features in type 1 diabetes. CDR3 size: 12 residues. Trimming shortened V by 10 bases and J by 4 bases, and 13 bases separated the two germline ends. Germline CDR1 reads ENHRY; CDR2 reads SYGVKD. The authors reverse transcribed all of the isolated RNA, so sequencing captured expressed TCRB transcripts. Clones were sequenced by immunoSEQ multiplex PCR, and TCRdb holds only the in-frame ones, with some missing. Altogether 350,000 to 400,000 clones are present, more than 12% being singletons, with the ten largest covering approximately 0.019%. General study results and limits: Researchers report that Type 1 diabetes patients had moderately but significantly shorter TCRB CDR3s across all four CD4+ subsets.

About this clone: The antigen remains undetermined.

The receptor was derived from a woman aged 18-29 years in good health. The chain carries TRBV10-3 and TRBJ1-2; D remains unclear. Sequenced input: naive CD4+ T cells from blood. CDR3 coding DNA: TGTGCCAACTCCGGGAATACCTATGGCTACACCTTC. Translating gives CANSGNTYGYTF.